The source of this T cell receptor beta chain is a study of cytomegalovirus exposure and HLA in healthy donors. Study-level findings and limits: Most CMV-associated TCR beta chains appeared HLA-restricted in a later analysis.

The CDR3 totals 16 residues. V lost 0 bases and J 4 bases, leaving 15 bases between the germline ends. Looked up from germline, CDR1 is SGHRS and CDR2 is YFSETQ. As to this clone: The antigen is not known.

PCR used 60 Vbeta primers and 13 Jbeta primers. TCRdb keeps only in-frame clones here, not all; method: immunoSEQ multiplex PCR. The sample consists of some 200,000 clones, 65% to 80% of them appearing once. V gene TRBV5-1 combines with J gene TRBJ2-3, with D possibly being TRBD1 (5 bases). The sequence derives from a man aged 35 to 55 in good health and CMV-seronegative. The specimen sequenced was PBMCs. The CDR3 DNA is TGCGCCAGCAGCTTGGCAGGGCAGGCTAGGTCAGATACGCAGTATTTT. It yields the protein CASSLAGQARSDTQYF.